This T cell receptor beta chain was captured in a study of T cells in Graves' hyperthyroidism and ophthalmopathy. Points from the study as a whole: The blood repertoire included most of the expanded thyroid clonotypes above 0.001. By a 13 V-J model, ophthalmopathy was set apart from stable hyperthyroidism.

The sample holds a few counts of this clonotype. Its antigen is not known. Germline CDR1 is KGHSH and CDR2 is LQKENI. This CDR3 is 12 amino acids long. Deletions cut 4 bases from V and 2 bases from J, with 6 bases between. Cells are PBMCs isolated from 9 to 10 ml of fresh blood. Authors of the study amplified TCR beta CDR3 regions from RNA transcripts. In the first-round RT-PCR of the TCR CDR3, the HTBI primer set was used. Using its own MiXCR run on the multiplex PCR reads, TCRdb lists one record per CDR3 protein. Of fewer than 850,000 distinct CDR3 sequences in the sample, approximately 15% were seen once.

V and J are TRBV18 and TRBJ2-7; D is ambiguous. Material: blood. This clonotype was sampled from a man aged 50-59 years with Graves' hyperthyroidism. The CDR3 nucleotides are TGTGCCAGCTCACAATACGCCTACGAGCAGTACTTC. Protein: CASSQYAYEQYF.